These 9 T cell receptor beta chains share one sample of origin, sequenced in a study of T cells in Graves' hyperthyroidism and ophthalmopathy. Amplified TCR beta CDR3 regions derived from RNA transcripts. The primer set for the first-round RT-PCR of the TCR CDR3 was HTBI. TCRdb passed the multiplex PCR reads through MiXCR, listing each CDR3 protein once. Altogether 600,000 to 750,000 distinct CDR3 sequences are present, approximately 15% being singletons, with the ten largest covering around 15%. Sequencing was done on a sample of blood. The receptors were sampled from a man aged 45-65 years with Graves' hyperthyroidism.

On this clonotype itself: A clone one base away is much larger, so this may be a read error. V gene TRBV9 combines with J gene TRBJ1-1; tentatively, D is TRBD1 (5 bases). The CDR3 length is 12 residues. CDR1 is SGDLS, CDR2 YYNGEE, per germline. For the CDR3, the DNA is TGTGCCAGCGGCGTAGACGGTCGGGGGGCTTTCTTT. This gives the protein CASGVDGRGAFF.

The gene calls are TRBV14 and TRBJ2-3; D may be TRBD2 (5 bases). With 1 base removed from V and 6 bases from J, the gap between germline ends came to 11 bases. The CDR3 covers 14 residues. CDR1 is SGHDN and CDR2 is FVKESK in the germline V gene. CDR3 residues: CASSQVYGVDTQYF. CDR3 DNA sequence: TGTGCCAGCAGCCAAGTGTACGGGGTTGATACGCAGTATTTT.

This clonotype was detected ten times or more. The chain recombines TRBV20-1 with TRBJ2-1; 12 bases are shared with TRBD2. V shed 5 bases, J shed 5 bases, and the junction held 4 bases outside the gene matches. Germline values: CDR1 DFQATT, CDR2 SNEGSKA (reference sequence). The CDR3 extends over 14 amino acids. Here the CDR3 DNA reads TGCAGTGCTCATCTAGCGGGAGGGAACAATGAGCAGTTCTTC. Its translation is CSAHLAGGNNEQFF.

This clonotype was seen many times. The chain couples TRBV15 to TRBJ1-2; TRBD1 matches 11 bases. Germline V lookup: CDR1 LNHNV, CDR2 YYDKDF (reference sequence). The CDR3 extends over 20 amino acids. V dropped 6 bases and J dropped 0; count of bases not matched to a gene: 18. For the CDR3, the DNA is TGTGCCACCAGGAATGTTGGGCGGGACAGGGGGAGGAGAGCTAACTATGGCTACACCTTC. This encodes CATRNVGRDRGRRANYGYTF.

This clonotype was observed a handful of times. The chain carries TRBV18 and TRBJ2-4; 8 bases are shared with TRBD2. The CDR3 extends over 14 amino acids. The germline V gene encodes CDR1 KGHSH and CDR2 LQKENI. V lost 8 bases, J lost 8 bases, and 11 bases stayed unmatched. The CDR3 loop is CASRTGGGFDIQYF. Here the CDR3 DNA reads TGTGCCAGCCGGACCGGGGGGGGCTTTGACATTCAGTACTTC. Variable domain in full (rest from reference TRBV18 and TRBJ2-4): NAGVMQNPRHLVRRRGQEARLRCSPMKGHSHVYWYRQLPEEGLKFMVYLQKENIIDESGMPKERFSAEFPKEGPSILRIQQVVRGDSAAYFCASRTGGGFDIQYFGAGTRLSVL.

This clonotype was recorded many times. The rearrangement joins TRBV7-2 to TRBJ2-1; maybe TRBD2 (5 bases). Trimming removed 5 bases from V and 7 bases from J, with 15 bases in between. This CDR3 contains 14 residues. Germline CDR1 SGHTA, CDR2 FQGNSA. Here the CDR3 reads CASSQRGFKNEQFF. The CDR3 nucleotides are TGTGCCAGCAGCCAACGGGGTTTTAAAAATGAGCAGTTCTTC.

This clonotype was seen ten or more times. This chain uses TRBV2 with TRBJ1-5; 7 bases align to TRBD1. Trimming at V came to 3 bases and at J to 0 bases, leaving 5 bases not matched to a gene. Germline V gene data show CDR1 as SNHLY and CDR2 as FYNNEI. The CDR3 is 16 residues long. The CDR3 region is CASSDGQADSNQPQHF. The CDR3, as DNA: TGTGCCAGCAGTGACGGACAGGCAGATAGCAATCAGCCCCAGCATTTT.

This clonotype has at least ten counts. The V gene is TRBV10-1, the J gene TRBJ2-5; the D is unclear. V was shortened by 10 bases and J by 4 bases, with 16 bases between the two germline ends. CDR1 and CDR2 (germline): WNHNN, SYGVQD (reference sequence). The CDR3 has 13 amino acids. Here the CDR3 DNA reads TGCGCCACCTCTAGGACGCTGGGAGAGACCCAGTACTTC. It encodes CATSRTLGETQYF.

This clonotype was observed at least ten times. V usage is TRBV10-3 and J usage is TRBJ2-2, with TRBD1 matching over 9 bases. The CDR3 runs 14 residues. The V gene end was trimmed by 9 bases and the J gene end by 2 bases; junction bases not matched to a gene: 4. The germline CDR1 and CDR2 sequences are ENHRY and SYGVKD. The CDR3 DNA reads as TGTGCCATATTGGGACAGGGAAACACCGGGGAGCTGTTTTTT. Amino acid sequence: CAILGQGNTGELFF.